These T cell receptor beta chains were read from a single sample in a study of T cells after posttransplantation cyclophosphamide. Repertoires were generated with immunoSEQ multiplex PCR, while TCRdb's copy carries only in-frame clones and drops some. The sample yields more than 9,500 clones, 75% to 95% seen once. The specimen comprised PBMCs, sampled after allogeneic stem cell transplant with posttransplant cyclophosphamide. These receptor sequences come from a female patient under 45 who received an allogeneic stem cell transplant from an unrelated donor, was CMV-positive, and had no GVHD. Some T cells here may be from the graft donor. CDR3s include the opening cysteine and the closing phenylalanine or tryptophan. The order of the fields is J gene, D gene, V gene, clone size, CDR3 protein, CDR3 DNA. The D gene is left open where the match is weak. Not all rows give a size; the values are once, few, many and, for expanded clones, a class.

TRBJ1-5 | NA | TRBV28 | NA | CASSLQVQPQHF | TGTGCCAGCAGTTTACAGGTCCAGCCCCAGCATTTT
TRBJ2-7 | TRBD1 | TRBV28 | NA | CASSSTGGPLEQYF | TGTGCCAGCAGTTCGACAGGGGGTCCCCTCGAGCAGTACTTC
TRBJ2-1 | TRBD1 | TRBV27 | NA | CASNTRGLISSYNEQFF | TGTGCCAGCAATACAAGGGGGCTTATCAGCTCCTACAATGAGCAGTTCTTC
TRBJ1-4 | NA | TRBV5-1 | NA | CASSLVGGWCLNEKLFF | TGCGCCAGCAGCTTGGTGGGAGGGTGGTGCCTTAATGAAAAACTGTTTTTT
TRBJ2-2 | TRBD2 | TRBV6-5 | NA | CASSYSSGRNTGELFF | TGTGCCAGCAGTTACTCCAGCGGGAGAAACACCGGGGAGCTGTTTTTT
TRBJ2-1 | NA | TRBV6-5 | NA | CASSSPQGRGHNEQFF | TGTGCCAGCAGTTCTCCCCAGGGGAGAGGCCACAATGAGCAGTTCTTC
TRBJ1-4 | TRBD1 | TRBV29-1 | NA | CSAWDSSTNEKLFF | TGCAGCGCCTGGGACAGTTCAACTAATGAAAAACTGTTTTTT
TRBJ1-2 | NA | TRBV29-1 | NA | CSAGDRNFYGYTF | TGCAGCGCCGGTGACAGGAACTTTTATGGCTACACCTTC
TRBJ1-1 | TRBD1 | TRBV11-1 | NA | CASSLGQGARNTEAFF | TGTGCCAGCAGCTTAGGACAGGGGGCGCGGAACACTGAAGCTTTCTTT
TRBJ2-5 | TRBD1 | TRBV27 | once | CASSLSQTGGETQYF | TGTGCCAGCAGTTTATCCCAGACAGGGGGAGAGACCCAGTACTTC
TRBJ1-5 | TRBD1 | TRBV28 | NA | CASSFFSSDRRNQPQHF | TGTGCCAGCAGTTTTTTCTCTTCGGACAGGAGAAATCAGCCCCAGCATTTT
TRBJ1-1 | TRBD1 | TRBV27 | NA | CASSLEGAGTEAFF | TGTGCCAGCAGTTTAGAGGGGGCAGGTACTGAAGCTTTCTTT
TRBJ1-6 | NA | TRBV9 | NA | CASSVNVADSPLHF | TGTGCCAGCAGCGTAAACGTAGCGGATTCACCCCTCCACTTT
TRBJ2-2 | NA | TRBV27 | NA | CASSFVPTATGELFF | TGTGCCAGCAGTTTCGTCCCGACAGCCACCGGGGAGCTGTTTTTT
TRBJ1-5 | TRBD1 | TRBV28 | NA | CASSGRDRRKIQPQHF | TGTGCCAGCAGTGGTAGGGACAGGCGAAAGATTCAGCCCCAGCATTTT
TRBJ2-5 | NA | TRBV5-4 | NA | CASSPAQGTEETQYF | TGTGCCAGCAGCCCGGCGCAGGGTACGGAAGAGACCCAGTACTTC
TRBJ2-2 | TRBD1 | TRBV9 | once | CASSPRTGGNHNGELFF | TGTGCCAGCAGCCCTCGGACAGGGGGCAACCATAACGGGGAGCTGTTTTTT
TRBJ2-1 | TRBD2 | TRBV6-5 | NA | CASSVGRYNEQFF | TGTGCCAGCAGTGTCGGGAGGTACAATGAGCAGTTCTTC
TRBJ1-1 | NA | TRBV29-1 | NA | CSGRNTEAFF | TGCAGCGGGAGGAACACTGAAGCTTTCTTT
TRBJ1-2 | TRBD1 | TRBV9 | NA | CASSVGRGLNGYTF | TGTGCCAGCAGCGTAGGGAGGGGGCTTAATGGCTACACCTTC
TRBJ2-7 | NA | TRBV29-1 | NA | CSVGGPYEQYF | TGCAGCGTTGGAGGGCCCTACGAGCAGTACTTC
TRBJ2-1 | NA | TRBV7-9 | NA | CASSRPRVETYNEQFF | TGTGCCAGCAGCCGTCCGAGAGTCGAGACCTACAATGAGCAGTTCTTC
TRBJ2-7 | NA | TRBV12-1 | NA | CASSFKPGTSGRSKWRYEQYF | TGTGCCAGCAGCTTTAAGCCCGGGACTAGCGGGAGGAGTAAGTGGCGGTACGAGCAGTACTTC
TRBJ2-1 | TRBD1 | TRBV5-4 | NA | CASSLGDRGRNEQFF | TGTGCCAGCAGCTTGGGGGACAGGGGTCGGAATGAGCAGTTCTTC
TRBJ2-3 | NA | TRBV11-3 | NA | CASSLGGLPVNSTDTQYF | TGTGCCAGCAGCTTAGGGGGACTTCCGGTCAATAGCACAGATACGCAGTATTTT
TRBJ1-4 | NA | TRBV5-1 | NA | CASSLDGRIDSWREKLFF | TGCGCCAGCAGCTTGGATGGCCGAATAGATAGCTGGCGTGAAAAACTGTTTTTT
TRBJ2-2 | NA | TRBV9 | NA | CASSAGVVWTGELFF | TGTGCCAGCAGCGCCGGGGTCGTATGGACCGGGGAGCTGTTTTTT
TRBJ2-7 | TRBD1 | TRBV7-3 | NA | CASSRTGGQGEQYF | TGTGCCAGCAGCCGGACAGGGGGCCAGGGCGAGCAGTACTTC
TRBJ2-2 | TRBD1 | TRBV7-3 | once | CASSRGTGETGELFF | TGTGCCAGCAGCCGCGGGACAGGGGAGACCGGGGAGCTGTTTTTT
TRBJ1-6 | NA | TRBV7-8 | NA | CASSSTGTSNSPLHF | TGTGCCAGCAGCAGTACCGGGACAAGTAATTCACCCCTCCACTTT
TRBJ2-7 | NA | TRBV19 | NA | CASSPGTGYEQYF | TGTGCCAGTTCCCCGGGGACTGGATACGAGCAGTACTTC
TRBJ1-2 | NA | TRBV6-6 | once | CASSREPRYGYTF | TGTGCCAGCAGTCGCGAGCCCCGCTATGGCTACACCTTC
TRBJ2-7 | NA | TRBV6-5 | NA | CASSKTTYEQYF | TGTGCCAGCAGTAAGACTACCTACGAGCAGTACTTC
TRBJ2-4 | TRBD1 | TRBV28 | NA | CASSLDRGLAKNIQYF | TGTGCCAGCAGTTTAGACAGGGGGCTAGCCAAAAACATTCAGTACTTC
TRBJ2-5 | TRBD1 | TRBV5-4 | few | CASSLGTGKQETQYF | TGTGCCAGCAGCTTGGGGACAGGGAAACAAGAGACCCAGTACTTC
TRBJ2-7 | TRBD2 | TRBV7-9 | NA | CASSLPGGSYEQYF | TGTGCCAGCAGCTTACCGGGGGGGTCCTACGAGCAGTACTTC
TRBJ2-3 | NA | TRBV20-1 | NA | CSARLTDTQYF | TGCAGTGCTAGACTCACAGATACGCAGTATTTT
TRBJ1-2 | TRBD1 | TRBV9 | NA | CASSVYHRGGDGYTF | TGTGCCAGCAGCGTATACCACAGGGGTGGAGACGGCTACACCTTC
TRBJ2-5 | TRBD1 | TRBV5-1 | NA | CASSTDRVRETQYF | TGCGCCAGCAGCACGGACAGGGTACGAGAGACCCAGTACTTC
TRBJ2-4 | TRBD1 | TRBV7-8 | NA | CASSIITGGQKNIQYF | TGTGCCAGCAGCATCATCACAGGGGGTCAGAAAAACATTCAGTACTTC
TRBJ2-3 | NA | TRBV11-2 | NA | CASSLGPLSTDTQYF | TGTGCCAGCAGCTTAGGTCCGTTAAGCACAGATACGCAGTATTTT
TRBJ2-7 | TRBD1 | TRBV27 | NA | CASSSRGPGQGVHSPYEQYF | TGTGCCAGCAGTTCCAGGGGACCGGGACAGGGCGTCCACAGTCCCTACGAGCAGTACTTC
TRBJ2-1 | TRBD2 | TRBV25-1 | NA | CASFNQRGTYNEQFF | TGTGCCAGCTTTAACCAGCGGGGAACCTACAATGAGCAGTTCTTC
TRBJ1-5 | TRBD1 | TRBV5-1 | NA | CASSLTGAHQPQHF | TGCGCCAGCAGCTTGACAGGGGCGCATCAGCCCCAGCATTTT
TRBJ2-7 | TRBD1 | TRBV7-9 | once | CASSFGQGVFRSEQYF | TGTGCCAGCAGCTTCGGACAGGGGGTCTTTCGAAGCGAGCAGTACTTC
TRBJ1-2 | NA | TRBV29-1 | NA | CSHGGPGGGYGYTF | TGCAGCCATGGGGGGCCGGGGGGAGGGTATGGCTACACCTTC
TRBJ1-2 | NA | TRBV10-3 | NA | CAISDGGGAGYGYTF | TGTGCCATCAGTGACGGGGGGGGCGCCGGCTATGGCTACACCTTC
TRBJ2-4 | TRBD2 | TRBV30 | NA | CACGIAGGRNIQYF | TGTGCCTGTGGGATAGCGGGAGGGCGGAACATTCAGTACTTC
TRBJ1-2 | NA | TRBV6-1 | NA | CASRGRDILFGYTF | TGTGCCAGCAGGGGCCGGGACATCCTCTTTGGCTACACCTTC
TRBJ1-3 | NA | TRBV12-5 | NA | CASGYQGYSGNTIYF | TGTGCTAGTGGTTATCAGGGTTATAGTGGAAACACCATATATTTT
TRBJ2-4 | NA | TRBV4-2 | NA | CASSQEGLAKNIQYF | TGTGCCAGCAGCCAAGAGGGACTAGCCAAAAACATTCAGTACTTC
TRBJ2-2 | TRBD1 | TRBV2 | NA | CASSELGQGLAGELFF | TGTGCCAGCAGTGAGTTGGGACAGGGCCTAGCCGGGGAGCTGTTTTTT
TRBJ2-5 | NA | TRBV5-6 | NA | CASSWRPQGSQETQYF | TGTGCCAGCAGCTGGAGGCCACAGGGATCCCAAGAGACCCAGTACTTC